This TCR beta chain stems from a study of tumor-infiltrating lymphocytes in primary liver carcinoma. The study extracted blood RNA from unsorted whole blood and also extracted germline DNA. The template, approximately 500 ng total RNA, yielded TCR beta cDNA made with a constant-region primer. Amplification in three nested multiplex PCR rounds with slightly modified ARM-PCR gave rise to TCR beta libraries. Investigators reported that the first two PCR rounds, at roughly 10 cycles each, used TRBV1-TRBV30 forward primers with a C-beta reverse primer. MiXCR was run by TCRdb on the multiplex PCR reads, yielding one entry per CDR3 protein. The sample holds about 330,000 distinct CDR3 sequences; less than 75% are singletons and the top ten take 5.5% to 7%. The CDR3 contains 15 residues. Between the trimmed V and J ends, which lost 6 bases and 9 bases, there was a span of 23 bases.

The chain recombines TRBV12-3 or TRBV12-4 with TRBJ1-1, with D possibly matching TRBD1 (5 bases). The sequenced material came from peripheral blood. This sequence was found in a man in his forties with primary liver carcinoma and hepatitis B virus infection. The CDR3 nucleotides read TGTGCCAGCAGATTAAACCCTCCCCCCCAGGGTAAAGCTTTCTTT. This codes for CASRLNPPPQGKAFF.